One and the same sample provided the 19 T cell receptor beta chains below, sequenced in a study of breast tumors, draining lymph nodes, adjacent tissues. Samples came from axillary lymph nodes draining the breast cancer. MiXCR, applied by TCRdb to the multiplex PCR reads, yields one record per CDR3 protein. The sample contains around 300,000 distinct CDR3 sequences, roughly 31% of which appear only once. Sequences were obtained from axillary lymph node tissue. These TCRs come from a female donor with breast cancer. Some clones in this sample may be carry-over from other donors' samples.

This clonotype was counted many times. The rearrangement joins TRBV29-1 to TRBJ2-3; D may be TRBD2 (6 bases). The ends were cut back, 3 bases at V and 7 bases at J, with 32 bases in the middle. The CDR3 totals 19 residues. Germline V gives CDR1 SQVTM, CDR2 ANQGSEA. In DNA, the CDR3 is TGCAGCGTTGACGCGACTAGTTCCAGCCTCATACAGACGGCATATACGCAGTATTTT. Encoded protein: CSVDATSSSLIQTAYTQYF.

Concerning this clonotype: This CDR3 is missing its conserved last phenylalanine or tryptophan, likely due to a read error. V gene TRBV7-6 combines with J gene TRBJ2-5; the match to TRBD2 covers 9 bases. Germline CDR1 SGHVS, CDR2 FNYEAQ. The CDR3 is 17 residues long. After removal of 3 bases from V and 1 base from J, the junction contained 9 bases not matched to a gene. CDR3: CASSFYAAGGGQETQYS. CDR3 coding DNA: TGTGCCAGCAGCTTTTATGCGGCGGGAGGGGGCCAAGAGACCCAGTACTCC.

The sample holds many counts of this clonotype. The chain employs TRBV5-8 and TRBJ1-5; D may be TRBD1 (5 bases). Germline values: CDR1 SGHTS, CDR2 YDEGEE. This CDR3 has 14 residues. The V and J ends lost 2 bases and 3 bases respectively, with 9 bases between them. CDR3: CASSFRGTNQPQHF. The DNA for the CDR3 is TGTGCCAGCAGCTTCCGGGGGACCAATCAGCCCCAGCATTTT.

A few counts support this clonotype. This could be a read error, since a much larger clone is one nucleotide away. This chain joins TRBV20-1 and TRBJ2-3; 10 nucleotides match TRBD2. Germline loops: CDR1 DFQATT, CDR2 SNEGSKA (reference sequence). CDR3 size: 12 residues. The DNA of the CDR3 is TGCAGTGCTAGACTAGCGGGAGATACGCCGTATTTT. Translating gives CSARLAGDTPYF.

V and J are TRBV19 and TRBJ2-4; 7 nucleotides line up with TRBD1. V lost 2 bases and J lost 4; bases outside the gene matches: 8. In germline, CDR1 is LNHDA, CDR2 SQIVND (reference sequence). This CDR3 comprises 16 residues. CDR3 bases: TGTGCCAGTAGTATAATCCAGGGGGAAGGAAAAAACATTCAGTACTTC. Protein: CASSIIQGEGKNIQYF.

The sample holds many counts of this clonotype. The chain has TRBV7-6 and TRBJ2-1, with 13 bases identical to TRBD2. The CDR3 extends over 15 amino acids. V lost 4 bases, J lost 10 bases, and 7 bases stayed unmatched. The V gene's germline CDR1 is SGHVS and CDR2 FNYEAQ. The DNA of the CDR3 is TGTGCCAGCAGCTCGTCCGGACTAGCGGGAGTAGAGCAGTTCTTC. Residues: CASSSSGLAGVEQFF.

This clonotype was found many times. The chain is built from TRBV20-1 and TRBJ2-3, with D tentatively TRBD2 (6 bases). The CDR3 totals 13 residues. V lost 8 bases and J lost 0, with 12 bases in between. CDR1 DFQATT and CDR2 SNEGSKA come from the germline V gene (reference sequence). CDR3 bases: TGCAGTTTTGCCGCGGGGAGCACAGATACGCAGTATTTT. Translation: CSFAAGSTDTQYF.

This clonotype was detected ten times or more. The chain uses TRBV11-1 and TRBJ2-7; TRBD1 is a possible D gene (5 bases). Trimming removed 2 bases at V and 6 bases at J, with 14 bases between. The CDR3 spans 14 residues. Per the germline V gene, CDR1 is SGHAT and CDR2 is FQDESV (reference sequence). This chain's CDR3 is CASSLSQGRREQYF. Written as DNA, the CDR3 is TGTGCCAGCAGCTTATCGCAGGGTCGGCGCGAGCAGTACTTC.

In its sample, this clonotype was seen many times. V and J are TRBV12-3 or TRBV12-4 and TRBJ2-1; no firm D call. Trimming pared 1 base from V and 6 bases from J, leaving 7 bases between. This CDR3 has 13 residues. CDR3 sequence (DNA): TGTGCCAGCAGTTTAGTAGGGTTCAATGAGCAGTTCTTC. Amino acids: CASSLVGFNEQFF.

The CDR3 nucleotides read TGTGCCAGCAGCGTAGCGGTTGGGAACTACGAGCAGTACTTC. It codes for CASSVAVGNYEQYF. This chain links TRBV9 with TRBJ2-7; D not certain. The CDR3 consists of 14 residues. The V end was cut by 0 bases, the J end by 3 bases, with 10 bases between. CDR1 and CDR2 (germline): SGDLS, YYNGEE.

As to this clonotype: An end of the junction does not agree with germline; a read error may underlie this. The rearrangement links TRBV6-4 to TRBJ2-1, with 7 bases lining up with TRBD2. This CDR3 has 18 amino acids. In germline, CDR1 is MRHNA, CDR2 SNTAGT. The CDR3 loop reads CASSHSPLAISSYNEQFF. The CDR3 nucleotides read TGTGCCAGCAGTCACTCACCACTAGCGATAAGCTCCTACAATGAGCAGTTCTTC.

Concerning this clonotype: A clone one base away is much larger, so this may be a read error. V gene TRBV5-1 combines with J gene TRBJ2-5; possibly TRBD1 for D (6 bases). Germline V lookup: CDR1 SGHRS, CDR2 YFSETQ. With 0 bases removed from V and 4 bases from J, the gap between germline ends came to 13 bases. This CDR3 is 15 amino acids long. CDR3 coding DNA: TGCGCCAGCAGCTTGGGGGACACGGATAGAGAGACCCAGTACTTC. Translated: CASSLGDTDRETQYF.

The sample holds many counts of this clonotype. J is TRBJ2-7 and V is TRBV5-4, with D perhaps matching TRBD2 (6 bases). V lost 4 bases and J lost 4, with 18 bases in between. Germline V gene sequence: CDR1 SGHNT, CDR2 YYREEE (reference sequence). The CDR3 runs to 15 residues. The CDR3 nucleotides are TGTGCCAGCAGCCCCGATCACGCGGGGTTATACGAGCAGTACTTC. The encoded protein is CASSPDHAGLYEQYF.

Note on this clonotype: This may stem from a read error, because a much larger clone lies one nucleotide away. J is TRBJ2-2 and V is TRBV6-4, with D perhaps assigned TRBD1 or TRBD2 (5 bases each). This CDR3 has 16 amino acids. The V end lost 6 bases, the J end lost 4 bases, and 18 bases lay between the germline ends. CDR1 is MRHNA and CDR2 is SNTAGT in the germline V gene. The CDR3 sequence: CASSRHGAEGTGELFF. As DNA, the CDR3 is TGTGCCAGCAGCCGACATGGGGCTGAGGGCACCGGGGAGCTGTTTTTT.

On this clonotype itself: A read error is possible here, since a much larger clone lies one base away. The V gene is TRBV11-3, the J gene TRBJ2-3, with D maybe TRBD2 (6 bases). The germline V gene has CDR1 SGHNT and CDR2 YENEEA. The CDR3 runs to 13 residues. Written as DNA, the CDR3 is TGTGCCAGCAGTTCAGGAGGGGCAGATACGCGGTATTTT. It codes for CASSSGGADTRYF.

The chain is built from TRBV27 and TRBJ2-5; weak D call: TRBD1 (5 bases). CDR3 length: 15 amino acids. V gave up 0 bases and J gave up 7 bases, with 15 bases separating them. CDR1 is MNHEY, CDR2 SMNVEV, per germline (reference sequence). CDR3 in DNA: TGTGCCAGCAGTTTATCACAAGGGGCCCCCGGGACCCAGTACTTC. Its translation is CASSLSQGAPGTQYF.

This clonotype was found a few times. A much larger clonotype is one base distant, so this may be a read error. The CDR3 nucleotides are TGCAGTGCTCAGTGGACTAGCGGCTACACTGAGCAGTTCTTC. It translates to CSAQWTSGYTEQFF. The genes are TRBV20-1 and TRBJ2-1; 10 bases line up with TRBD2. The CDR3 has 14 residues. Germline V gene sequence: CDR1 DFQATT, CDR2 SNEGSKA (reference sequence).

The chain recombines TRBV4-3 with TRBJ1-1; 7 bases line up with TRBD1. From germline, CDR1 is LGHNA and CDR2 YSLEER. V shed 3 bases, J shed 0 bases, and the junction held 10 bases outside the gene matches. The CDR3 is 17 residues long. In DNA form, the CDR3 reads TGCGCCAGCAGCCACTCCCCCCTCGACAGGGTGAACACTGAAGCTTTCTTT. Encoded protein: CASSHSPLDRVNTEAFF.

This clonotype was counted a few times. One end of the junction does not line up with germline, which may come from a read error. This chain links TRBV3-1 with TRBJ2-7, with 7 bases identical to TRBD1. This CDR3 is 15 amino acids long. Germline V lookup: CDR1 LGHDT, CDR2 YNNKEL (reference sequence). The CDR3: CASSEDRANSYEQYF. CDR3 DNA: TGTGCCAGCAGCGAAGACAGGGCCAACTCCTACGAGCAGTACTTC.